This record looks at one T cell receptor (beta chain) sequence and its context. Using immunoSEQ multiplex PCR, the repertoire was profiled, and TCRdb retains in-frame clones only, with some absent. The sample records approximately 100,000 clones, 91% being singletons. The data are from a study of blood T cell repertoires in COVID-19. Turning to the study itself: COVID-19 samples from acute and convalescent phases originated in the United States, Italy and Spain. The cDNA or gDNA used as material had been derived from T cells, B-cell-depleted T cells, or PBMCs.

This CDR3 is built from 15 residues. Germline V gives CDR1 MNHNY, CDR2 SVGAGI (reference sequence). Trimming removed 1 base from V and 1 base from J, with 10 bases in between. The J gene is TRBJ1-1, the V gene TRBV6-6; D is uncertain. This clonotype was sampled from a human donor in a cohort sampled during active COVID-19. The sequencing sample was made of peripheral blood. CDR3 region: CASSYYRGANTEAFF. CDR3 sequence (DNA): TGTGCCAGCAGTTACTATCGGGGAGCGAACACTGAAGCTTTCTTT.